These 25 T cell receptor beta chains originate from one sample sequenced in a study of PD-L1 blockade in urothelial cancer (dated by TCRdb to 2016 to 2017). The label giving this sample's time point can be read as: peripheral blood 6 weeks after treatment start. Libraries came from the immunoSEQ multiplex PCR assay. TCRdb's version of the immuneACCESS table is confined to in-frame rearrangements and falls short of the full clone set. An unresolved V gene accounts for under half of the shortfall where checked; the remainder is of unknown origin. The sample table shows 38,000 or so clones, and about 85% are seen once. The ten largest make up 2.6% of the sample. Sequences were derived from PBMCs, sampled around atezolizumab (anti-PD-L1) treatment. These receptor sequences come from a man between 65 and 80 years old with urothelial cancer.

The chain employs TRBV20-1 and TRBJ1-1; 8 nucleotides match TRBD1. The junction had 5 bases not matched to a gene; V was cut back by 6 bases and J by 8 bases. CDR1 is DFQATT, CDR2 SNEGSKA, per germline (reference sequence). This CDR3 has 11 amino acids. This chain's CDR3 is CSALRDREAFF. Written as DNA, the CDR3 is TGCAGTGCACTACGGGACAGGGAAGCTTTCTTT.

The CDR3 bases are TGTGCCAGCAGCTTAGATCGAGGGGAGGATCAGCCCCAGCATTTT. Translated, it gives CASSLDRGEDQPQHF. The chain is built from TRBV11-2 and TRBJ1-5; maybe TRBD1 (5 bases). V gave up 0 bases and J gave up 5 bases, with 11 bases separating them. The CDR3 sequence is 15 residues long. Germline V gene data show CDR1 as SGHAT and CDR2 as FQNNGV.

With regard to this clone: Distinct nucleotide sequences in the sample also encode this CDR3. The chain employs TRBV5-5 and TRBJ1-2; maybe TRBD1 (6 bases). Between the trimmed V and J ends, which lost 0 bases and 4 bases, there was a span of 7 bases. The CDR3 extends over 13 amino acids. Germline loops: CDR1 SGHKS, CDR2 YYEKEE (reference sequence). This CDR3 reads CASSLEQGYGYTF. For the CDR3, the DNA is TGTGCCAGCAGCTTGGAACAGGGCTATGGCTACACCTTC.

The CDR3 here is CASRAGLAGEADTQYF. CDR3 bases: TGTGCCAGCAGAGCGGGACTAGCGGGAGAAGCAGATACGCAGTATTTT. The J gene is TRBJ2-3, the V gene TRBV2; 14 bases map to TRBD2. The germline gives CDR1 SNHLY, CDR2 FYNNEI. Trimming took 6 bases from V and 4 from J; bases not matched to a gene: 6. This CDR3 has 16 residues.

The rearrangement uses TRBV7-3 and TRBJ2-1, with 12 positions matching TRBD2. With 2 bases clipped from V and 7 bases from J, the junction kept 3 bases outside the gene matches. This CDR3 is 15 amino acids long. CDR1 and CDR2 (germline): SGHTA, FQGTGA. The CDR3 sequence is CASSLRLAGVNEQFF. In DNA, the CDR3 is TGTGCCAGCAGCTTACGACTAGCGGGAGTAAATGAGCAGTTCTTC.

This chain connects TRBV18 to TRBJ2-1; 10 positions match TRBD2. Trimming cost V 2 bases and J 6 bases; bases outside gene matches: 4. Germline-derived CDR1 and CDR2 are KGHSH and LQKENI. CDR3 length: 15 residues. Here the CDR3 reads CASSPGVAGGNEQFF. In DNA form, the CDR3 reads TGTGCCAGCTCACCAGGGGTAGCGGGAGGCAATGAGCAGTTCTTC.

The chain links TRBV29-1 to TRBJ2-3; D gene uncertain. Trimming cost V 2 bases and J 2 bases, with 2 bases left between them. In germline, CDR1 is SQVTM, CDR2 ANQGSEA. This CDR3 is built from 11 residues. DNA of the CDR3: TGCAGCGTTGAATACACAGATACGCAGTATTTT. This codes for CSVEYTDTQYF.

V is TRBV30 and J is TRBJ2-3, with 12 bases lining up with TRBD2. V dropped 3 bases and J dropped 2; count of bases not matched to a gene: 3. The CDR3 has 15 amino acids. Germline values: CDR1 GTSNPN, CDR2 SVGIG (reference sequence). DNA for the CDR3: TGTGCCTGGAGCCTAGCGGGAGGGCACACAGATACGCAGTATTTT. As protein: CAWSLAGGHTDTQYF.

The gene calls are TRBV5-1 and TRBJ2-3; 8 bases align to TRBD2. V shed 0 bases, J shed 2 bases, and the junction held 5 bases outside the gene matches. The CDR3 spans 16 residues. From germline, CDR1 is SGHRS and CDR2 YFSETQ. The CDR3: CASSLDAGGFTDTQYF. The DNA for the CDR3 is TGCGCCAGCAGCTTGGATGCGGGGGGATTCACAGATACGCAGTATTTT.

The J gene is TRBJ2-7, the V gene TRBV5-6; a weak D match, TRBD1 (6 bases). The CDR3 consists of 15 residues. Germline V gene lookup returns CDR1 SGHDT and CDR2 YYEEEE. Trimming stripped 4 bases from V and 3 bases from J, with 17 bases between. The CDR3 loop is CASSPQVRGNYEQYF. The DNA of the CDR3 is TGTGCCAGCAGCCCTCAGGTCAGGGGAAACTACGAGCAGTACTTC.

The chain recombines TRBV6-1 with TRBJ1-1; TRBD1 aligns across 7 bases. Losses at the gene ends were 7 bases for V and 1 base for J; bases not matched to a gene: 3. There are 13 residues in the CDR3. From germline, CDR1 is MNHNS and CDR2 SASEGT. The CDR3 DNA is TGTGCCAGCACATGGACAGGGAACACTGAAGCTTTCTTT. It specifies CASTWTGNTEAFF.

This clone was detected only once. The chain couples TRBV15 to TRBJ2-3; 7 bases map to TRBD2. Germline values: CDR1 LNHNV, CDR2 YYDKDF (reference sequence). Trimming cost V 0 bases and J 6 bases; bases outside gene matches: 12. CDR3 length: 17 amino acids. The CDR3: CATSRDPRAGELDTQYF. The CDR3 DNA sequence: TGTGCCACCAGCAGAGATCCTCGGGCGGGAGAGCTGGATACGCAGTATTTT.

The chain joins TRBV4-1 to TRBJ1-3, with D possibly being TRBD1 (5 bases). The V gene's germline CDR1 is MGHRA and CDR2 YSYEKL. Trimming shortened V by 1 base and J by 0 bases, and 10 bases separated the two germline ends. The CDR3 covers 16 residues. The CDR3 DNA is TGCGCCAGCAGCCAAGGGAGGGGCATCTCTGGAAACACCATATATTTT. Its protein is CASSQGRGISGNTIYF.

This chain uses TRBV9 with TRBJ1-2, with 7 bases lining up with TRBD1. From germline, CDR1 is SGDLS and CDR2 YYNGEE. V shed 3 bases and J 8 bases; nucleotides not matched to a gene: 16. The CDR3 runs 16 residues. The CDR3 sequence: CASSAGAIMTGIGYTF. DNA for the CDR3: TGTGCCAGCAGCGCGGGGGCAATAATGACAGGGATCGGCTACACCTTC.

This CDR3 is CASSLVRQPQHF. In DNA form, the CDR3 reads TGTGCCAGCAGTTTAGTCCGGCAGCCCCAGCATTTT. This rearrangement joins TRBV28 to TRBJ1-5; D gene ambiguous. The CDR3 length is 12 residues. The germline gives CDR1 MDHEN, CDR2 SYDVKM. V was shortened by 2 bases and J by 7 bases, with 6 bases between the two germline ends.

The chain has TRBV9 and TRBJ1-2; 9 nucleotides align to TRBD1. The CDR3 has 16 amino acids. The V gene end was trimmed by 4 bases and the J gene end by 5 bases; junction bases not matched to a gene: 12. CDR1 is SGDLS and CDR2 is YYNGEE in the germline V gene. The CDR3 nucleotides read TGTGCCAGCAGCCCGGGAGAGGGACAGGGCGGTTATGGCTACACCTTC. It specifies CASSPGEGQGGYGYTF.

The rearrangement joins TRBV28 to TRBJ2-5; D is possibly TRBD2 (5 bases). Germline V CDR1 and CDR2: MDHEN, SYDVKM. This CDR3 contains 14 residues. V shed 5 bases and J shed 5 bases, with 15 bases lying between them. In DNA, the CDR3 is TGTGCCAGCAGTCTCCCTGGGGAGTGGGAGACCCAGTACTTC. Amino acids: CASSLPGEWETQYF. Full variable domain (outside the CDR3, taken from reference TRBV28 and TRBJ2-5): DVKVTQSSRYLVKRTGEKVFLECVQDMDHENMFWYRQDPGLGLRLIYFSYDVKMKEKGDIPEGYSVSREKKERFSLILESASTNQTSMYLCASSLPGEWETQYFGPGTRLLVL.

CDR3 nucleotides: TGTGCCAGCAGTGAGTCGTCTAGCGAAGCGGGAGGATGGGGCTACGAGCAGTACTTC. Its translation: CASSESSSEAGGWGYEQYF. The V and J genes are TRBV6-1 and TRBJ2-7; 9 nucleotides align to TRBD2. Germline trimming cut 3 bases from V and 3 bases from J; bases unmatched to any gene: 18. CDR3 length: 19 amino acids. Per germline, CDR1 MNHNS and CDR2 SASEGT.

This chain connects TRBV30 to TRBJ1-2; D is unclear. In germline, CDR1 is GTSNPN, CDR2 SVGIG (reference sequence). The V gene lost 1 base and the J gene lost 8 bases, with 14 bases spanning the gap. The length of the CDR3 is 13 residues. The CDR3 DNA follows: TGTGCCTGGAGTGCCGGAGCGTATCAGGGCTACACCTTC. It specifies CAWSAGAYQGYTF.

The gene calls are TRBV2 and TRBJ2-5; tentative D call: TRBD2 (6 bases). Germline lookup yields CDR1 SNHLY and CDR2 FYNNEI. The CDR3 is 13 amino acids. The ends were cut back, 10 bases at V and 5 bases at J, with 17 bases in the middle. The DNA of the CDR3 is TGTGCCACCCGGACGGGAGAGGGGGAGACCCAGTACTTC. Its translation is CATRTGEGETQYF.

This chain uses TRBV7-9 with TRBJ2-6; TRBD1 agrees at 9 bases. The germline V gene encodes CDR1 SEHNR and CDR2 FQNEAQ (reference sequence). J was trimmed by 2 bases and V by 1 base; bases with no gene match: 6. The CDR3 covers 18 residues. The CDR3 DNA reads TGTGCCAGCAGCTTAGACAACAGGGGGCGGGCTGGGGCCAACGTCCTGACTTTC. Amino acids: CASSLDNRGRAGANVLTF.

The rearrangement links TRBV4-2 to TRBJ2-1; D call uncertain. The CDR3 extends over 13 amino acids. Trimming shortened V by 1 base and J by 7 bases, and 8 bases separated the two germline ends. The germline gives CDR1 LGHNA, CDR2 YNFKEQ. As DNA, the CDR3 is TGTGCCAGCAGCCAAGCTGAGAGTAATGAGCAGTTCTTC. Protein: CASSQAESNEQFF.

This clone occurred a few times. The DNA for the CDR3 is TGTGCCAGCAGTTTCCCCCCAGGGGGCCATATTGGGGGCAATGAAAAACTGTTTTTT. This translates into CASSFPPGGHIGGNEKLFF. V is TRBV2 and J is TRBJ1-4, with 8 bases aligning to TRBD1. The CDR3 contains 19 residues. The V gene end was trimmed by 5 bases and the J gene end by 5 bases; junction bases not matched to a gene: 19. The germline V gene has CDR1 SNHLY and CDR2 FYNNEI.

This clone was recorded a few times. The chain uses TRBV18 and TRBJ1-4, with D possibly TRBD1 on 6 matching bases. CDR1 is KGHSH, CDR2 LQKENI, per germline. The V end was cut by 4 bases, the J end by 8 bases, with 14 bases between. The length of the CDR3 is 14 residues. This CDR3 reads CASSRGGLGEKLFF. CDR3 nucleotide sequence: TGTGCCAGCTCACGGGGGGGCCTCGGAGAAAAACTGTTTTTT.

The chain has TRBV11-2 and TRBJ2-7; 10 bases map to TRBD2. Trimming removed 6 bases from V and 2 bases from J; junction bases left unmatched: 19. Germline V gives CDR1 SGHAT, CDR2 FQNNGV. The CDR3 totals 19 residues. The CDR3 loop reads CASRRLSGLANTRPYEQYF. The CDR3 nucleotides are TGTGCCAGCAGACGCCTTTCGGGACTAGCGAATACTAGGCCCTACGAGCAGTACTTC.